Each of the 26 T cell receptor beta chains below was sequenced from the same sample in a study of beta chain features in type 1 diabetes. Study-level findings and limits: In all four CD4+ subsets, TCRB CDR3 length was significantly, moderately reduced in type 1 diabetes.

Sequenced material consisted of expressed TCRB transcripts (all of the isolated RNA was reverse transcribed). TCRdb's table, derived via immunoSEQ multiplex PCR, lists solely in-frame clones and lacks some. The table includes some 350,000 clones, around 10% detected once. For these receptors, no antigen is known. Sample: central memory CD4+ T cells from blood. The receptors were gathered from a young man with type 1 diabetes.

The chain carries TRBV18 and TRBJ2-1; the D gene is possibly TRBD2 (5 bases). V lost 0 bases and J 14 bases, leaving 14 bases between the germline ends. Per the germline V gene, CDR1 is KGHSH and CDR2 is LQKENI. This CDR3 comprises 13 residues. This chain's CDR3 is CASSPPEVYPKFF. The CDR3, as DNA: TGTGCCAGCTCACCACCGGAGGTCTACCCAAAGTTCTTC.

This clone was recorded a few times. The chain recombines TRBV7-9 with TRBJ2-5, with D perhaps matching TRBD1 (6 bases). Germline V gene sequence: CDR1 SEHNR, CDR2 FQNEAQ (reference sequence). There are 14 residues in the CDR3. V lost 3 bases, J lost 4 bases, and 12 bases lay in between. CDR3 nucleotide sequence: TGTGCCAGCAGCTTGGTGGGGGCAGGAGAGACCCAGTACTTC. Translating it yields CASSLVGAGETQYF.

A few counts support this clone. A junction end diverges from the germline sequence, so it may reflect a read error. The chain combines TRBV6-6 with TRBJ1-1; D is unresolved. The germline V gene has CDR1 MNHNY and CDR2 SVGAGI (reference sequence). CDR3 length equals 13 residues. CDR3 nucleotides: TGTGCCATCAGTGACCTTGGAGACACTGAAGCTTTCTTT. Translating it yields CAISDLGDTEAFF.

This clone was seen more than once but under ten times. The CDR3 sequence: CASTDSTGGRSYNEQFF. CDR3 nucleotide sequence: TGTGCCAGCACCGACAGCACGGGCGGGAGATCCTACAATGAGCAGTTCTTC. J is TRBJ2-1 and V is TRBV7-6; 7 bases are shared with TRBD2. The CDR3 spans 17 residues. In germline, CDR1 is SGHVS, CDR2 FNYEAQ. The ends lost 7 bases at V and 1 base at J; junction bases unmatched: 13.

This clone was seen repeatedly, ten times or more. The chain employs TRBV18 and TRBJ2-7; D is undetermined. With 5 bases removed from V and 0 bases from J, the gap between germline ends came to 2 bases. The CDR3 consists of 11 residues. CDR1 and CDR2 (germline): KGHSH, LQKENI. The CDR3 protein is CASSNSYEQYF. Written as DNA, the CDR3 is TGTGCCAGCTCAAACTCCTACGAGCAGTACTTC.

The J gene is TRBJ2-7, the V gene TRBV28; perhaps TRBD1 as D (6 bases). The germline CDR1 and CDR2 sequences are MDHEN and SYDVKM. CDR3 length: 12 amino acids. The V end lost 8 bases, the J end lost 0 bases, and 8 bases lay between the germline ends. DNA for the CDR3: TGTGCCAGCGCCAGGGGCTCCTACGAGCAGTACTTC. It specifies CASARGSYEQYF.

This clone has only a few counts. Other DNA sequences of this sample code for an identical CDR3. Here the CDR3 DNA reads TGCGCCAGCAGCCAAGGAGGGCAGGCCAATCAGCCCCAGCATTTT. This sequence encodes CASSQGGQANQPQHF. The V gene is TRBV4-1, the J gene TRBJ1-5; no reliable D call. This CDR3 is 15 amino acids long. In germline, CDR1 is MGHRA, CDR2 YSYEKL. The germline V and J ends were trimmed by 1 base and 3 bases, with 10 bases remaining between them.

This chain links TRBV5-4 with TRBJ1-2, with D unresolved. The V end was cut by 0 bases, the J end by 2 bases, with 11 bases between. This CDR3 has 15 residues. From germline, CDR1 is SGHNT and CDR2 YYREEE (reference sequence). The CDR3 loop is CASSLEKRWNYGYTF. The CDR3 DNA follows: TGTGCCAGCAGCTTGGAGAAGAGATGGAACTATGGCTACACCTTC. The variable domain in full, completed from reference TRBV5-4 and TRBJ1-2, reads ETGVTQSPTHLIKTRGQQVTLRCSSQSGHNTVSWYQQALGQGPQFIFQYYREEENGRGNFPPRFSGLQFPNYSSELNVNALELDDSALYLCASSLEKRWNYGYTFGSGTRLTVV.

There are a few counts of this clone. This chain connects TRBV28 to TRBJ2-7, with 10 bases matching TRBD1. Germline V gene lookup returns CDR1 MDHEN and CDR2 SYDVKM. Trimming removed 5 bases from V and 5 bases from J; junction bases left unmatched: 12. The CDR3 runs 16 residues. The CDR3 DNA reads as TGTGCCAGCAGTGACACCCCGGGACAGGGGTTCGACGAGCAGTACTTC. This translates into CASSDTPGQGFDEQYF.

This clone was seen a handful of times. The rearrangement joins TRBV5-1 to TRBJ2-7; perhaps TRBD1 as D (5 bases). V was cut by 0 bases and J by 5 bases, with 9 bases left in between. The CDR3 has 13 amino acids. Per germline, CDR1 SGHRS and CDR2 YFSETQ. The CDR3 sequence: CASSLDRGNEQYF. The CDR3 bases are TGCGCCAGCAGCTTGGATAGGGGTAACGAGCAGTACTTC.

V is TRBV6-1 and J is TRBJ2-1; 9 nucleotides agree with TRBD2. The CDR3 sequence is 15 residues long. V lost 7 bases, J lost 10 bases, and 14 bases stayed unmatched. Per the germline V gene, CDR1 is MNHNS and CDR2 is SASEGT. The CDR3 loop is CASNRPSGIRPEQFF. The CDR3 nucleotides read TGTGCCAGCAACCGGCCTAGCGGGATACGGCCGGAGCAGTTCTTC.

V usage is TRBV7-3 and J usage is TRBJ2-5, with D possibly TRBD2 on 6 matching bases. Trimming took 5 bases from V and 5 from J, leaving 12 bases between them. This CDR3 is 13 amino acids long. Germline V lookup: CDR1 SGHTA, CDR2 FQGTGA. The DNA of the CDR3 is TGTGCCAGCAGCCACCGGGGGTGGGAGACCCAGTACTTC. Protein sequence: CASSHRGWETQYF.

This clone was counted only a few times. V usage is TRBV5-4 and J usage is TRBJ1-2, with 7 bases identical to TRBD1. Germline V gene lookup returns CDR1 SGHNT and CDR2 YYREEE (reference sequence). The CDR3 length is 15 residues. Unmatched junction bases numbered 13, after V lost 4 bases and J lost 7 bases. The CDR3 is CASSQDLDRRGGYTF. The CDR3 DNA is TGTGCCAGCAGCCAAGACTTGGACAGGCGGGGTGGCTACACCTTC.

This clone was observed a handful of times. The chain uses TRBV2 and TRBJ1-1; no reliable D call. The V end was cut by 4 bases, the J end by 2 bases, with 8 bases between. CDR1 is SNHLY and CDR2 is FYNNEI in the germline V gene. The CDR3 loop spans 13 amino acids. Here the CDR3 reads CASSVKGNTEAFF. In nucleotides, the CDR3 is TGTGCCAGCAGTGTCAAGGGCAACACTGAAGCTTTCTTT.

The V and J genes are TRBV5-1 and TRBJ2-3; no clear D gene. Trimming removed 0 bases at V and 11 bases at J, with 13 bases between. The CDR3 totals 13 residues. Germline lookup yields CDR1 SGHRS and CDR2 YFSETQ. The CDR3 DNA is TGCGCCAGCAGCTTGGGCTCCTCGTTAGAGCAGTATTTT. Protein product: CASSLGSSLEQYF.

This CDR3 reads CASSYDSGSYEQYF. CDR3 DNA sequence: TGTGCCAGCAGTTACGATTCTGGATCCTACGAGCAGTACTTC. The chain joins TRBV6-6 to TRBJ2-7; D not certain. Germline loops: CDR1 MNHNY, CDR2 SVGAGI (reference sequence). V was cut by 2 bases and J by 1 base, with 9 bases left in between. The CDR3 sequence is 14 residues long.

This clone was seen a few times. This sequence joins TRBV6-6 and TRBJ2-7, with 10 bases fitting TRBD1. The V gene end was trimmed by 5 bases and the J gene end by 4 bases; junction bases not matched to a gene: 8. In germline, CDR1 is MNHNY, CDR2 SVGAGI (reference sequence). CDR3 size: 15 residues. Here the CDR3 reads CASSRDRGRGYEQYF. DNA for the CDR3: TGTGCCAGCAGTCGGGACAGGGGAAGGGGTTACGAGCAGTACTTC.

The CDR3 DNA reads TGTGCCAGCAGCCTGGACCAAGGGGCCAACGTCCTGACTTTC. Residues: CASSLDQGANVLTF. The gene calls are TRBV6-1 and TRBJ2-6; D not certain. From germline, CDR1 is MNHNS and CDR2 SASEGT. Trimming took off 6 bases at V and 4 bases at J, with 10 bases between the two ends. The CDR3 has 14 amino acids.

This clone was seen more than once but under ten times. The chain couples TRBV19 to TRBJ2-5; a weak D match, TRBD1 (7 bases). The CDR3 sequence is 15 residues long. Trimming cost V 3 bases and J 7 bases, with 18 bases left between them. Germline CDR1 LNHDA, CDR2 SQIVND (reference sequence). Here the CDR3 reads CASSIGGGESATQYF. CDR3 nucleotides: TGTGCCAGTAGTATCGGAGGGGGCGAAAGTGCGACCCAGTACTTC.

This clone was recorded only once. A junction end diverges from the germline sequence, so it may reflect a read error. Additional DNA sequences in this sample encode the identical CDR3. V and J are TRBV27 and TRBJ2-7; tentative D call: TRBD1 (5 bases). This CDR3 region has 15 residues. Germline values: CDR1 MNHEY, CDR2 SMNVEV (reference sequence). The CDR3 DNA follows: TGCGCCAGCAGCTACACACAGGACACCTCCTACGAGCAGTACTTC. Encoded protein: CASSYTQDTSYEQYF.

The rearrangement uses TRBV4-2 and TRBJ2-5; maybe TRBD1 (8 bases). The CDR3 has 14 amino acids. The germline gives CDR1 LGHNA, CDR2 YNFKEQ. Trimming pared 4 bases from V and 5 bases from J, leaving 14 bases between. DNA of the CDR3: TGTGCCAGCAGCCTAGGACAGGGAGGGGAGACCCAGTACTTC. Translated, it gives CASSLGQGGETQYF.

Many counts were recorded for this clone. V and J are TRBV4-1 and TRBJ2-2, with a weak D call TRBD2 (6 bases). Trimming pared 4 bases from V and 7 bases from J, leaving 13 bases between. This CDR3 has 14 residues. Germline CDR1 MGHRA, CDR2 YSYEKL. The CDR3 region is CASSRGEQDGELFF. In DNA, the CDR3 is TGCGCCAGCAGCCGGGGGGAGCAGGACGGGGAGCTGTTTTTT.

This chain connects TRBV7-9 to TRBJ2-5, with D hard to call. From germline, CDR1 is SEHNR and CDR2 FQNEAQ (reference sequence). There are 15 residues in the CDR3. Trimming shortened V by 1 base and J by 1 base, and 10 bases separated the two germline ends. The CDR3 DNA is TGTGCCAGCAGCTTAGAGAGGTCAGGCCAAGAGACCCAGTACTTC. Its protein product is CASSLERSGQETQYF.

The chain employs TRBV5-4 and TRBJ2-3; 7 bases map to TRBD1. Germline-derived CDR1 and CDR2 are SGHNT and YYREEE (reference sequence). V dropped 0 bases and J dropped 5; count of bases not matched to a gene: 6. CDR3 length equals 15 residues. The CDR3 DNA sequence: TGTGCCAGCAGCTTGGCCGGGACAGAGCTAGATACGCAGTATTTT. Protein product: CASSLAGTELDTQYF.

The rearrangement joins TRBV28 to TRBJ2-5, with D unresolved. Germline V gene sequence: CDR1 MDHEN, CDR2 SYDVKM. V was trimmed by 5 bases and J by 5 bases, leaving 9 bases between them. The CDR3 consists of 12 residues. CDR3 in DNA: TGTGCCAGCAGTATTAAATTGGAGACCCAGTACTTC. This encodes CASSIKLETQYF.

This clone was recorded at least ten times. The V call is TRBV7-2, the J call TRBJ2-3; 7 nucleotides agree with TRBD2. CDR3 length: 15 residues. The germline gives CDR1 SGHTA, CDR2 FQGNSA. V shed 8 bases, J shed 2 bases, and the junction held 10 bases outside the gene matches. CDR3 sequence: CASSGRAQYTDTQYF. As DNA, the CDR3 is TGTGCCAGCTCGGGGAGGGCCCAATACACAGATACGCAGTATTTT. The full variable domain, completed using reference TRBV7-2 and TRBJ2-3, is GAGVSQSPSNKVTEKGKDVELRCDPISGHTALYWYRQSLGQGLEFLIYFQGNSAPDKSGLPSDRFSAERTGGSVSTLTIQRTQQEDSAVYLCASSGRAQYTDTQYFGPGTRLTVL.